Presented here are 20 T cell receptor beta chains from one specimen sequenced in a study of T cell responses to AZD1222 COVID-19 vaccine. Here immunoSEQ multiplex PCR was the method, and the copy in TCRdb shows in-frame clones only, minus some. The sample has about 150,000 clones, around nine tenths seen once. Sample: peripheral blood, taken on day 0 of AZD1222 vaccination. These TCRs come from an adult in good health.

In its sample, this clone was seen once. The J gene is TRBJ2-3, the V gene TRBV19; D gene uncertain. The CDR3 covers 14 residues. CDR1 and CDR2 (germline): LNHDA, SQIVND (reference sequence). Trimming took off 5 bases at V and 3 bases at J, with 12 bases between the two ends. In DNA form, the CDR3 reads TGTGCCAGTAGTTGGATAGGTGAAACAGATACGCAGTATTTT. Its translation: CASSWIGETDTQYF.

This sequence joins TRBV5-5 and TRBJ1-4, with unresolved D. Germline V gene lookup returns CDR1 SGHKS and CDR2 YYEKEE (reference sequence). V was shortened by 0 bases and J by 7 bases, with 10 bases between the two germline ends. There are 14 residues in the CDR3. CDR3 in DNA: TGTGCCAGCAGCTTGGGCCAGCCAGTTGAAAAACTGTTTTTT. Its protein product is CASSLGQPVEKLFF.

This chain connects TRBV7-9 to TRBJ1-2; TRBD1 might be the D (6 bases). Germline V gene lookup returns CDR1 SEHNR and CDR2 FQNEAQ (reference sequence). The germline V and J ends were trimmed by 1 base and 3 bases, with 12 bases remaining between them. The CDR3 contains 15 residues. This CDR3 is CASSLVGGRDYGYTF. As DNA, the CDR3 is TGTGCCAGCAGCTTAGTCGGGGGGCGCGACTATGGCTACACCTTC.

The CDR3 spells CASSFLPGGDSEQFF. The CDR3 DNA follows: TGTGCCAGCAGTTTTCTTCCGGGAGGAGACAGTGAGCAGTTCTTC. The genes are TRBV27 and TRBJ2-1; 7 bases are a match to TRBD2. The V gene end was trimmed by 3 bases and the J gene end by 9 bases; junction bases not matched to a gene: 11. The CDR3 runs to 15 residues. The germline V gene encodes CDR1 MNHEY and CDR2 SMNVEV (reference sequence).

The V call is TRBV11-3, the J call TRBJ2-3, with unresolved D. Trimming shortened V by 5 bases and J by 4 bases, and 13 bases separated the two germline ends. The germline V gene has CDR1 SGHNT and CDR2 YENEEA. This CDR3 comprises 14 residues. The CDR3 nucleotides are TGTGCCAGCAGCCTGGACCCCGGCGCAGATACGCAGTATTTT. It is translated as CASSLDPGADTQYF.

The chain combines TRBV7-9 with TRBJ1-4; weak D call: TRBD1 (5 bases). Germline CDR1 is SEHNR and CDR2 is FQNEAQ (reference sequence). The CDR3 is made up of 15 amino acids. The ends were cut back, 5 bases at V and 3 bases at J, with 13 bases in the middle. CDR3 residues: CASSTYGGSNEKLFF. For the CDR3, the DNA is TGTGCCAGCAGCACCTACGGGGGTTCTAATGAAAAACTGTTTTTT.

The chain employs TRBV5-1 and TRBJ2-5, with 7 bases identical to TRBD2. The ends lost 0 bases at V and 0 bases at J; junction bases unmatched: 2. The CDR3 is made up of 15 amino acids. CDR1 is SGHRS and CDR2 is YFSETQ in the germline V gene. The CDR3 DNA reads TGCGCCAGCAGCTTGGCACTAGCGAACCAAGAGACCCAGTACTTC. Translation gives CASSLALANQETQYF.

This clone was counted only a few times. The chain couples TRBV7-9 to TRBJ1-2, with 11 nucleotides matching TRBD1. Trimming cost V 2 bases and J 5 bases; bases outside gene matches: 7. CDR1 is SEHNR, CDR2 FQNEAQ, per germline (reference sequence). CDR3 size: 16 residues. The CDR3 spells CASSLPRTGGGYGYTF. The DNA for the CDR3 is TGTGCCAGCAGCTTACCTCGGACAGGGGGCGGTTATGGCTACACCTTC.

This clone was recorded only once. The CDR3: CATNRAGANVLTF. CDR3 in DNA: TGTGCCACCAACAGGGCCGGGGCCAACGTCCTGACTTTC. The chain links TRBV6-6 to TRBJ2-6; a possible D gene is TRBD1 (6 bases). CDR1 is MNHNY and CDR2 is SVGAGI in the germline V gene (reference sequence). The CDR3 is 13 residues long. V dropped 10 bases and J dropped 4 bases, with 11 bases sitting between them.

The V and J genes are TRBV7-2 and TRBJ1-2; possible D gene TRBD1, 6 bases. With 1 base removed from V and 0 bases from J, the gap between germline ends came to 18 bases. The CDR3 loop spans 18 amino acids. Germline-derived CDR1 and CDR2 are SGHTA and FQGNSA. The CDR3 sequence: CASSLGGPGAGTNYGYTF. CDR3 nucleotides: TGTGCCAGCAGCTTAGGGGGACCGGGGGCAGGGACTAACTATGGCTACACCTTC.

The chain has TRBV9 and TRBJ2-1, with 8 bases lining up with TRBD2. Losses at the gene ends were 6 bases for V and 5 bases for J; bases not matched to a gene: 10. The CDR3 covers 15 residues. Germline-derived CDR1 and CDR2 are SGDLS and YYNGEE. This CDR3 reads CASTGGGRPDNEQFF. For the CDR3, the DNA is TGTGCCAGCACGGGGGGCGGGAGGCCAGACAATGAGCAGTTCTTC.

The V and J genes are TRBV4-1 and TRBJ1-5; 7 nucleotides match TRBD1. The CDR3 extends over 16 amino acids. Per germline, CDR1 MGHRA and CDR2 YSYEKL. V lost 2 bases and J lost 3; bases outside the gene matches: 7. The CDR3 protein is CASSQMPGQPNQPQHF. CDR3 nucleotides: TGCGCCAGCAGCCAAATGCCGGGACAGCCCAATCAGCCCCAGCATTTT.

The gene calls are TRBV5-8 and TRBJ2-5; D possibly uses TRBD1 or TRBD2 (6 bases each). The CDR3 runs to 15 residues. V was cut by 3 bases and J by 1 base, with 13 bases left in between. Germline loops: CDR1 SGHTS, CDR2 YDEGEE. The CDR3 coding sequence is TGTGCCAGCAGCTCCCAAGGGGGGAGCCAAGAGACCCAGTACTTC. It specifies CASSSQGGSQETQYF.

The J gene is TRBJ1-1, the V gene TRBV10-3, with a tentative D call TRBD1 (5 bases). Between the trimmed V and J ends, which lost 0 bases and 7 bases, there was a span of 15 bases. Germline V gene data show CDR1 as ENHRY and CDR2 as SYGVKD. The CDR3 runs to 15 residues. The chain's CDR3 is CAISESFRGGVEAFF. DNA for the CDR3: TGTGCCATCAGTGAGTCTTTTAGGGGCGGGGTTGAAGCTTTCTTT.

The chain carries TRBV5-4 and TRBJ2-1, with D possibly being TRBD2 (6 bases). CDR1 is SGHNT and CDR2 is YYREEE in the germline V gene (reference sequence). The CDR3 length is 19 residues. Trimming removed 1 base at V and 2 bases at J, with 22 bases between. CDR3 region: CASSLFYGARGSAYNEQFF. In nucleotides, the CDR3 is TGTGCCAGCAGCTTGTTTTACGGGGCTCGGGGGTCAGCCTACAATGAGCAGTTCTTC.

The chain couples TRBV6-5 to TRBJ2-7; tentative D call: TRBD2 (5 bases). Looked up from germline, CDR1 is MNHEY and CDR2 is SVGAGI. There are 14 residues in the CDR3. V lost 1 base, J lost 1 base, and 8 bases lay in between. The CDR3 loop reads CASSYLPGSYEQYF. The CDR3, as DNA: TGTGCCAGCAGTTACTTGCCGGGGTCCTACGAGCAGTACTTC.

The chain links TRBV18 to TRBJ1-5; 7 nucleotides line up with TRBD1. The germline CDR1 and CDR2 sequences are KGHSH and LQKENI. The CDR3 covers 15 residues. The trim removed 3 bases at V and 7 bases at J, leaving 9 bases unmatched. CDR3 in DNA: TGTGCCAGCTCACCCCCGGGACAGACAAACCAGCCCCAGCATTTT. It is translated as CASSPPGQTNQPQHF.

This chain uses TRBV6-5 with TRBJ2-7; no reliable D call. The CDR3 consists of 15 residues. V was pared by 6 bases and J by 0 bases, with 15 bases between. CDR1 and CDR2 from the germline V gene are MNHEY and SVGAGI. The CDR3 loop reads CASSSGSRSSYEQYF. The CDR3 DNA sequence: TGTGCCAGCAGCTCCGGGTCGCGAAGCTCCTACGAGCAGTACTTC.

V and J are TRBV7-2 and TRBJ1-2, with 7 positions matching TRBD1. V was pared by 1 base and J by 1 base, with 3 bases of the junction left unmatched. This CDR3 has 15 residues. CDR1 and CDR2 from the germline V gene are SGHTA and FQGNSA. CDR3 protein: CASSLVDRVNYGYTF. The CDR3, as DNA: TGTGCCAGCAGCTTAGTAGACAGGGTTAACTATGGCTACACCTTC.

The chain couples TRBV5-1 to TRBJ2-5, with TRBD1 as a possible D gene (5 bases). V was trimmed by 3 bases and J by 2 bases, leaving 14 bases between them. Germline loops: CDR1 SGHRS, CDR2 YFSETQ. The CDR3 contains 15 residues. This chain's CDR3 is CASSSSVGQQETQYF. DNA for the CDR3: TGCGCCAGCAGCTCATCTGTCGGACAACAAGAGACCCAGTACTTC.